This TCR beta chain was obtained from a study of graft-versus-host responses after intestinal transplantation. Study as a whole: Multivisceral, liver-intestinal, or isolated intestinal grafts were transplanted into recipients. Once they had received anti-thymocyte globulin induction, all recipients took tacrolimus and steroids for approximately 3 years.

Trimming at V came to 3 bases and at J to 3 bases, leaving 1 base not matched to a gene. The CDR3 sequence is 13 residues long. Germline V CDR1 and CDR2: SNHLY, FYNNEI. Here immunoSEQ multiplex PCR was the method, and the copy in TCRdb shows in-frame clones only, minus some. The data contain almost 30,000 clones, around 80% of them seen just once; the ten biggest clones take up around 2.9%. Study findings and constraints: Recipient marrow showed GvH clones, some seen first in ileum or blood.

Investigators treated the graft tissue so that it released intraepithelial and lamina propria lymphocytes. As to this clone: Its matching antigen is unknown.

This rearrangement joins TRBV2 to TRBJ2-5; 7 bases map to TRBD1. The TCR originated in a human patient who received an intestinal transplant, so some T cells may come from the graft donor. The material was ileum tissue, obtained 98 days after intestinal transplantation. Written as DNA, the CDR3 is TGTGCCAGCAGTGATACAGGGGAAGAGACCCAGTACTTC. Encoded protein: CASSDTGEETQYF.